The source of this T cell receptor beta chain is a study of T cell repertoires in cytomegalovirus infection. Study background: TCR beta signatures that were public indicated CMV infection and matching HLA type. Study results and limitations: People with CMV and the relevant HLA were identified by cumulative public TCR beta family frequency. Within the response measured ex vivo, HLA-C-restricted CMV-specific TCR beta clonotypes were dominant.

As to this clonotype: Its antigen is unknown.

One entry per CDR3 protein, called by TCRdb with MiXCR from the reads. The data hold some 940,000 distinct CDR3 sequences, with approximately 33% observed a single time. Germline V gene sequence: CDR1 SGHRS, CDR2 YFSETQ. The J segment lost 4 bases and the V segment lost 4 bases, leaving 12 bases of the junction unmatched. This CDR3 contains 18 residues. The sample consisted of cultured CD8+ T cells from PBMCs, taken from culture after CMV antigen stimulation. The clonotype was recovered from a human donor in good health (CMV status not recorded). Some clones in this sample may be carry-over from other donors' samples. The genes are TRBV5-1 and TRBJ2-2; TRBD2 matches at 11 bases. CDR3 sequence reads: CASSPLTSGALGTGELFF. Written as DNA, the CDR3 is TGCGCCAGCAGCCCCTTGACTAGCGGGGCCCTGGGCACCGGGGAGCTGTTTTTT. Looking up the rest from reference TRBV5-1 and TRBJ2-2 gives the full variable domain: KAGVTQTPRYLIKTRGQQVTLSCSPISGHRSVSWYQQTPGQGLQFLFEYFSETQRNKGNFPGRFSGRQFSNSRSEMNVSTLELGDSALYLCASSPLTSGALGTGELFFGEGSRLTVL.